The 25 T cell receptor beta chains reported below all come from one sample, sequenced in a study of OX40 agonist ivuxolimab in advanced cancers. Only in-frame clones appear in the TCRdb table, and some are missing; sequencing was by immunoSEQ multiplex PCR. The profile shows fewer than 85,000 clones, approximately 90% of them singletons. This sample comprised CD4+ or CD8+ T cells sorted from blood, obtained in a trial of the OX40 agonist ivuxolimab. These receptors all stem from an adult with an advanced solid tumor such as melanoma, head and neck, liver or kidney cancer.

J is TRBJ2-7 and V is TRBV5-3; D is uncertain. TRBV5-3 is flagged as an ORF with uncertain function. Trimming stripped 9 bases from V and 0 bases from J, with 19 bases between. The CDR3 runs 15 residues. This CDR3 is CATPGQAEDSYEQYF. Written as DNA, the CDR3 is TGTGCCACCCCGGGTCAGGCAGAGGACTCCTACGAGCAGTACTTC.

This chain connects TRBV27 to TRBJ2-2, with TRBD2 as a possible D gene (5 bases). The CDR3 is 14 residues long. Trimming shortened V by 4 bases and J by 2 bases, and 8 bases separated the two germline ends. Germline CDR1 reads MNHEY; CDR2 reads SMNVEV (reference sequence). The chain's CDR3 is CASSSGSNTGELFF. The CDR3 region has the DNA TGTGCCAGCAGTTCTGGGAGTAACACCGGGGAGCTGTTTTTT.

The gene calls are TRBV28 and TRBJ1-2, with unresolved D. Trimming stripped 6 bases from V and 8 bases from J, with 10 bases between. Germline V lookup: CDR1 MDHEN, CDR2 SYDVKM. CDR3 length: 11 residues. The CDR3 reads CASRHMTGYTF. As DNA, the CDR3 is TGTGCCAGCAGACACATGACCGGCTACACCTTC.

The CDR3 sequence is CASSPLIGGNEQFF. CDR3 in DNA: TGCGCCAGCAGCCCCCTAATAGGGGGCAATGAGCAGTTCTTC. The rearrangement links TRBV5-1 to TRBJ2-1, with D perhaps TRBD1 (6 bases). The CDR3 extends over 14 amino acids. The V end lost 4 bases, the J end lost 6 bases, and 14 bases lay between the germline ends. Per the germline V gene, CDR1 is SGHRS and CDR2 is YFSETQ.

The V call is TRBV5-6, the J call TRBJ1-5; D ambiguous. Per the germline V gene, CDR1 is SGHDT and CDR2 is YYEEEE. V was pared by 3 bases and J by 0 bases, with 13 bases between. The CDR3 runs to 16 residues. The CDR3 loop reads CASSSYDGNSNQPQHF. CDR3 DNA sequence: TGTGCCAGCAGCTCCTACGACGGAAATAGCAATCAGCCCCAGCATTTT.

The CDR3, as DNA: TGTGCCAGCAGCTTAGCGGGGGAGCGGGAGCTGTTTTTT. As protein: CASSLAGERELFF. This chain links TRBV7-6 with TRBJ2-2; D may match TRBD1 or TRBD2 (5 bases each). V lost 0 bases and J lost 9, with 8 bases in between. CDR3 length equals 13 residues. Germline loops: CDR1 SGHVS, CDR2 FNYEAQ.

The rearrangement joins TRBV30 to TRBJ2-5; D is unresolved. This CDR3 spans 12 amino acids. Germline V gene sequence: CDR1 GTSNPN, CDR2 SVGIG (reference sequence). The V end was cut by 4 bases, the J end by 2 bases, with 8 bases between. CDR3 coding DNA: TGTGCCTGGACGTTGGGGCAAGAGACCCAGTACTTC. Protein product: CAWTLGQETQYF.

V gene TRBV29-1 combines with J gene TRBJ2-7; D is tentatively TRBD1 or TRBD2 (5 bases each). Germline CDR1 and CDR2: SQVTM and ANQGSEA. This CDR3 has 11 residues. V gave up 4 bases and J gave up 6 bases, with 10 bases separating them. The DNA for the CDR3 is TGCAGCGTTGCGGGGCCTAGCGAGCAGTACTTC. Its translation: CSVAGPSEQYF.

The chain couples TRBV19 to TRBJ2-3; 7 nucleotides line up with TRBD2. The CDR3 is made up of 15 amino acids. J lost 4 bases, V lost 6 bases, and 10 bases had no gene match. Germline CDR1 and CDR2: LNHDA and SQIVND (reference sequence). The CDR3 bases are TGTGCCAGTAGCGATACCGGACTAGGTGCAGATACGCAGTATTTT. Amino acids: CASSDTGLGADTQYF.

This clone was seen once. This sequence joins TRBV18 and TRBJ2-3; D gene unclear. Germline V gene lookup returns CDR1 KGHSH and CDR2 LQKENI. V was shortened by 6 bases and J by 1 base, with 11 bases between the two germline ends. There are 14 residues in the CDR3. CDR3: CASSQLSGTDTQYF. CDR3 nucleotides: TGTGCCAGCTCTCAACTCTCAGGCACAGATACGCAGTATTTT.

The chain carries TRBV29-1 and TRBJ1-1; weak D call: TRBD1 (6 bases). V lost 7 bases, J lost 1 base, and 16 bases lay in between. The CDR3 is 14 residues long. Germline V lookup: CDR1 SQVTM, CDR2 ANQGSEA. CDR3 sequence reads: CSAQLGGGNTEAFF. CDR3 DNA sequence: TGCAGCGCCCAATTGGGAGGGGGGAACACTGAAGCTTTCTTT. The complete variable domain, with remaining parts taken from reference TRBV29-1 and TRBJ1-1, reads SAVISQKPSRDICQRGTSLTIQCQVDSQVTMMFWYRQQPGQSLTLIATANQGSEATYESGFVIDKFPISRPNLTFSTLTVSNMSPEDSSIYLCSAQLGGGNTEAFFGQGTRLTVV.

The CDR3 region is CAWEGDSNTGELFF. For the CDR3, the DNA is TGTGCCTGGGAGGGGGACAGTAACACCGGGGAGCTGTTTTTT. V is TRBV30 and J is TRBJ2-2; 7 nucleotides line up with TRBD1. V lost 5 bases and J lost 2; bases outside the gene matches: 5. The CDR3 sequence is 14 residues long. Germline loops: CDR1 GTSNPN, CDR2 SVGIG (reference sequence).

This chain links TRBV5-4 with TRBJ1-4; 10 bases align to TRBD1. After removal of 2 bases from V and 5 bases from J, the junction contained 3 bases not matched to a gene. This CDR3 comprises 15 residues. Germline V lookup: CDR1 SGHNT, CDR2 YYREEE (reference sequence). CDR3 nucleotides: TGTGCCAGCAGCTTCCGGACAGGGGGGAATGAAAAACTGTTTTTT. Protein product: CASSFRTGGNEKLFF.

The rearrangement uses TRBV15 and TRBJ2-2, with TRBD2 identical over 14 bases. The V segment lost 3 bases and the J segment 7 bases; nucleotides outside the gene matches: 7. In germline, CDR1 is LNHNV, CDR2 YYDKDF (reference sequence). This CDR3 has 17 amino acids. CDR3 coding DNA: TGTGCCACCAGCAGGGGACTAGCGGGAGTAGGTGGCGGGGAGCTGTTTTTT. Its translation: CATSRGLAGVGGGELFF.

This clone was recorded once. J is TRBJ1-5 and V is TRBV29-1, with D maybe TRBD1 (5 bases). Trimming removed 6 bases at V and 1 base at J, with 10 bases between. Germline CDR1 SQVTM, CDR2 ANQGSEA. CDR3 length: 13 amino acids. The CDR3 loop is CSVRRGSNQPQHF. The CDR3 nucleotides are TGCAGCGTCCGAAGGGGAAGCAATCAGCCCCAGCATTTT. The full variable domain, completed using reference TRBV29-1 and TRBJ1-5, is SAVISQKPSRDICQRGTSLTIQCQVDSQVTMMFWYRQQPGQSLTLIATANQGSEATYESGFVIDKFPISRPNLTFSTLTVSNMSPEDSSIYLCSVRRGSNQPQHFGDGTRLSIL.

The chain has TRBV29-1 and TRBJ2-7, with D perhaps matching TRBD1 (6 bases). Germline lookup yields CDR1 SQVTM and CDR2 ANQGSEA. V was cut by 4 bases and J by 10 bases, with 14 bases left in between. CDR3 length: 11 amino acids. CDR3 DNA sequence: TGCAGCGTTGGTGTTGGACAGTCTCAGTACTTC. Its protein is CSVGVGQSQYF.

The V call is TRBV11-3, the J call TRBJ1-1; possibly TRBD1 for D (5 bases). V lost 0 bases and J lost 5, with 10 bases in between. This CDR3 spans 14 amino acids. Germline V gene lookup returns CDR1 SGHNT and CDR2 YENEEA. The CDR3: CASSLDGRTTEAFF. As DNA, the CDR3 is TGTGCCAGCAGCTTAGATGGGAGGACAACTGAAGCTTTCTTT.

V gene TRBV5-1 combines with J gene TRBJ2-5, with TRBD2 matching over 11 bases. The germline gives CDR1 SGHRS, CDR2 YFSETQ. The CDR3 is 15 amino acids. Trimming took 4 bases from V and 3 from J; bases not matched to a gene: 5. The CDR3 DNA is TGCGCCAGCAGCCAACTAGCGGGAGTAGAAGAGACCCAGTACTTC. This gives the protein CASSQLAGVEETQYF.

This clone has a single count. The junction does not match germline at one end; this may be a read error. For the CDR3, the DNA is TGTGCCAGCGGGGAGAAGGGGGCGAACGCTGAAGCTTTCTTT. It is translated as CASGEKGANAEAFF. The chain uses TRBV5-8 and TRBJ1-1; 7 nucleotides line up with TRBD1. The CDR3 contains 14 residues. Per the germline V gene, CDR1 is SGHTS and CDR2 is YDEGEE.

The chain couples TRBV6-5 to TRBJ2-5; D not resolved. The CDR3 length is 15 residues. V was pared by 0 bases and J by 2 bases, with 10 bases between. Looked up from germline, CDR1 is MNHEY and CDR2 is SVGAGI. The CDR3 DNA follows: TGTGCCAGCAGTTACTCGATTTTGATTCAAGAGACCCAGTACTTC. Translating it yields CASSYSILIQETQYF.

The chain joins TRBV18 to TRBJ1-4, with D unresolved. The CDR3 sequence is 13 residues long. Germline assignment: CDR1 KGHSH and CDR2 LQKENI. V was pared by 1 base and J by 6 bases, with 6 bases between. The CDR3 sequence is CASSPLEDEKLFF. The CDR3 coding sequence is TGTGCCAGCTCACCACTGGAAGATGAAAAACTGTTTTTT.

The chain couples TRBV18 to TRBJ1-2; 10 nucleotides align to TRBD1. V lost 4 bases to trimming and J lost 2 bases; unmatched junction nucleotides: 4. CDR1 is KGHSH, CDR2 LQKENI, per germline. CDR3 length equals 15 residues. The CDR3 sequence: CASSQGQGKNYGYTF. Here the CDR3 DNA reads TGTGCCAGCTCACAGGGACAGGGGAAAAACTATGGCTACACCTTC.

The genes are TRBV5-4 and TRBJ1-1; 9 nucleotides align to TRBD1. Germline lookup yields CDR1 SGHNT and CDR2 YYREEE (reference sequence). The V gene end was trimmed by 4 bases and the J gene end by 6 bases; junction bases not matched to a gene: 7. The CDR3 totals 14 residues. CDR3: CASSTGTGKAEAFF. DNA for the CDR3: TGTGCCAGCAGCACCGGGACAGGGAAAGCTGAAGCTTTCTTT.

The rearrangement uses TRBV9 and TRBJ2-4, with D possibly matching TRBD2 (6 bases). This CDR3 spans 13 amino acids. Germline V gene sequence: CDR1 SGDLS, CDR2 YYNGEE. V lost 0 bases and J 6 bases, leaving 7 bases between the germline ends. In DNA form, the CDR3 reads TGTGCCAGCAGCGTAGGGCGGGGAAACATTCAGTACTTC. Translated: CASSVGRGNIQYF.

The J gene is TRBJ2-3, the V gene TRBV10-3; TRBD1 might be the D (5 bases). Germline V lookup: CDR1 ENHRY, CDR2 SYGVKD. This CDR3 region has 15 residues. The V end was cut by 4 bases, the J end by 2 bases, with 13 bases between. Here the CDR3 DNA reads TGTGCCATCAGTGTTCAAGACAGCACCACAGATACGCAGTATTTT. Translating it yields CAISVQDSTTDTQYF.